This T cell receptor beta chain stems from a study of technical replicates of blood from several donors (TCRdb year 2017). The library was prepared using the immunoSEQ multiplex PCR assay. TCRdb retrieved this table from immuneACCESS and kept in-frame rearrangements only. Not all clones are present; in checked studies, unresolved V genes account for under half, and no reason is known for the remainder. For this sample there are about 83,000 clones; around 94% appear just once. The ten largest clones take up roughly 0.25% of the sample. V is trimmed back by 5 bases and J by 5 bases, and the junction contains 8 bases that no gene match accounts for. The germline V gene yields LGHNT for CDR1 and FRNRAP for CDR2. The CDR3 holds 14 amino acids from the cysteine to the phenylalanine. Only the CDR3 region is kept as DNA, spanning 42 bases read in frame from base 1. With regard to this clone: The specificity of this receptor is unknown. Base-call qualities are not available, and no considerably larger clone is one nucleotide away.

Specimen: T cells isolated from PBMCs. The chain links TRBV12-5 with TRBJ2-7, with 8 middle bases fitting TRBD1. The clonotype was recovered from a human donor in good health. At the DNA level, the sequence is TGTGCTAGTGGTCCGGGGACAGGCACCGACGAGCAGTACTTC. It codes for CASGPGTGTDEQYF.